The entry that follows covers one T cell receptor (beta chain) sequence. This specimen belongs to a study of shared clonotypes between healthy human individuals. V shed 1 base and J 2 bases; nucleotides not matched to a gene: 5. Germline V gene lookup returns CDR1 LGHNT and CDR2 FRNRAP. This CDR3 comprises 17 residues. The assay was immunoSEQ multiplex PCR, and TCRdb's table has in-frame clones only and misses some. The sample consists of some 350,000 clones, 74% of them appearing once. Sample: memory CD4+ T cells sorted from blood. As to subset: CD45RA-negative fraction. This sequence was found in a young man in good health. This chain connects TRBV12-5 to TRBJ2-5; 12 bases map to TRBD2. Here the CDR3 DNA reads TGTGCTAGTGGTTTGGACCTAGCGGGAGGGCTTCAAGAGACCCAGTACTTC. Amino acid sequence: CASGLDLAGGLQETQYF.